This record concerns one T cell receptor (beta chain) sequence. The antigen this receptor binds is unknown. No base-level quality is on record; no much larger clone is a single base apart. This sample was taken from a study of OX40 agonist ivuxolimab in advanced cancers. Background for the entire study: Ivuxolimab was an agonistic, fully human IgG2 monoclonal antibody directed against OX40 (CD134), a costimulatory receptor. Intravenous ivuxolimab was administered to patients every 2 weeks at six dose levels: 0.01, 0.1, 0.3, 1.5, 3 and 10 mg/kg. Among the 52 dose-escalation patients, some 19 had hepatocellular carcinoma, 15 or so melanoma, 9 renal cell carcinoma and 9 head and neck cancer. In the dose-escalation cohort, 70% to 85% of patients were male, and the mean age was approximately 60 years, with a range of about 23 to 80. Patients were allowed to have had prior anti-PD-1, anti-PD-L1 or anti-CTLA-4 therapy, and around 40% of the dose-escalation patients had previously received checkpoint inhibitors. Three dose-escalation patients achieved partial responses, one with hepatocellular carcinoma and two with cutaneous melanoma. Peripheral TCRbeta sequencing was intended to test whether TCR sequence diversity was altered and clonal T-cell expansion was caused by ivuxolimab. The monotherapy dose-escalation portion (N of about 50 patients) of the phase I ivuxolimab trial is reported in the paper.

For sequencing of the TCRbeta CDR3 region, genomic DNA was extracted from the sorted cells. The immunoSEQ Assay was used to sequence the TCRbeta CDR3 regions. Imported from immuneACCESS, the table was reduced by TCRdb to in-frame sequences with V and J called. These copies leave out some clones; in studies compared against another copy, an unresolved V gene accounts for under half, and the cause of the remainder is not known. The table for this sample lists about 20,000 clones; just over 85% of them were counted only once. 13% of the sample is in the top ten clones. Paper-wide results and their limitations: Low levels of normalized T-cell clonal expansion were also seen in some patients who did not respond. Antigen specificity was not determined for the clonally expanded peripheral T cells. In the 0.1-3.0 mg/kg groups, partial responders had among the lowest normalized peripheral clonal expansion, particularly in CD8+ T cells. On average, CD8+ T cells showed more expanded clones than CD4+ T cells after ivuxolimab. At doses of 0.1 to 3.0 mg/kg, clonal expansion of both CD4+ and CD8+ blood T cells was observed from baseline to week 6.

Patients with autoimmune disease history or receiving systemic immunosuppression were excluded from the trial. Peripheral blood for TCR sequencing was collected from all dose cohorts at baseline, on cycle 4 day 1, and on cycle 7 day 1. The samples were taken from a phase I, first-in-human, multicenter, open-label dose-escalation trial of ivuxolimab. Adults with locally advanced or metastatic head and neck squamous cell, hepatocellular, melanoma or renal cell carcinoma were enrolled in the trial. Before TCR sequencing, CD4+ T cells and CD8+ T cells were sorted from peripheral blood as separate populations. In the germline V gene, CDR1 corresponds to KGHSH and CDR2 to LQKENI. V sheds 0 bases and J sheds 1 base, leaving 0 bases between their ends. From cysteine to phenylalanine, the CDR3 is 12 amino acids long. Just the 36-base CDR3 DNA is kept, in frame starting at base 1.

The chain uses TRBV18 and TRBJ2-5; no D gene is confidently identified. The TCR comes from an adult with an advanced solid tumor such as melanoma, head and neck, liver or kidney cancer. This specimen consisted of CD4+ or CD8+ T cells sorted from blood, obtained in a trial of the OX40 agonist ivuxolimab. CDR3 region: CASSPPQETQYF. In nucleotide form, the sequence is TGTGCCAGCTCACCACCCCAAGAGACCCAGTACTTC. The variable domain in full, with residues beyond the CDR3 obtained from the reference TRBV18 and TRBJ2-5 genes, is NAGVMQNPRHLVRRRGQEARLRCSPMKGHSHVYWYRQLPEEGLKFMVYLQKENIIDESGMPKERFSAEFPKEGPSILRIQQVVRGDSAAYFCASSPPQETQYFGPGTRLLVL.